The T cell receptor beta chain described here comes from a study of cytomegalovirus exposure and HLA in healthy donors. PCR primers comprised 60 Vbeta and 13 Jbeta primers. Repertoires were generated with immunoSEQ multiplex PCR, while TCRdb's copy carries only in-frame clones and drops some. The data contain around 180,000 clones, roughly 80% of them singletons. The CDR3 has 15 residues. Per the germline V gene, CDR1 is SGHTA and CDR2 is FQGTGA. V was trimmed by 5 bases and J by 0 bases, leaving 10 bases between them. Whole-study findings and limits: Because they were indistinguishable, some V segments, including TRBV6-2 and TRBV6-3, were excluded. Most TCR sequences were uncommon, yet certain public TCRs appeared in many donors. As a later analysis revealed, the rate of TCR association differed by HLA locus, with DRB1 most and HLA-C fewest. An analysis that came later showed most CMV-associated TCR beta chains appearing HLA-restricted.

On this clone itself: The antigen is undetermined.

The chain recombines TRBV7-3 with TRBJ2-2; maybe TRBD2 (5 bases). The receptor comes from a man aged 55 to 70 in good health and CMV-seronegative. The sample consisted of PBMCs. Here the CDR3 DNA reads TGTGCCAGCAGCCCAGGACTCGCGAACACCGGGGAGCTGTTTTTT. Its protein product is CASSPGLANTGELFF.